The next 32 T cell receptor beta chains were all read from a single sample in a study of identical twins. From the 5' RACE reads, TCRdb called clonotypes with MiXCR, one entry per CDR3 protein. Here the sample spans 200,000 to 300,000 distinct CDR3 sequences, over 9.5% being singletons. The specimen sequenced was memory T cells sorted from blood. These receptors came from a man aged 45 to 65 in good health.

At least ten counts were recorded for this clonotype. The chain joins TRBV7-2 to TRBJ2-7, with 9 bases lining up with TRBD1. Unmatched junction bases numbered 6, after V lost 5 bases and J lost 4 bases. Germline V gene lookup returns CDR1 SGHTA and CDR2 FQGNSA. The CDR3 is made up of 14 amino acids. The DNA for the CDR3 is TGTGCCAGCAGCAGAATGGGACAGGGATACGAGCAGTACTTC. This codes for CASSRMGQGYEQYF.

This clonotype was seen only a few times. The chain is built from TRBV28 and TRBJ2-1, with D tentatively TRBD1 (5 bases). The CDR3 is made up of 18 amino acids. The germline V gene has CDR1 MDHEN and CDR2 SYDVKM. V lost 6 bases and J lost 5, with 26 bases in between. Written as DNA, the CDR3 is TGTGCCAGCAGCCCCATCACCCCCCAGGGAACTACTGACAATGAGCAGTTCTTC. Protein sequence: CASSPITPQGTTDNEQFF. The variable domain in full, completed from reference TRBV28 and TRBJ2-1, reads DVKVTQSSRYLVKRTGEKVFLECVQDMDHENMFWYRQDPGLGLRLIYFSYDVKMKEKGDIPEGYSVSREKKERFSLILESASTNQTSMYLCASSPITPQGTTDNEQFFGPGTRLTVL.

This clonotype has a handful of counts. The DNA of the CDR3 is TGTGCCAGCCAACTAGCGGGTGCCAATGAGCAGTTCTTC. It is translated as CASQLAGANEQFF. The chain links TRBV12-3 or TRBV12-4 to TRBJ2-1, with 9 bases fitting TRBD2. The trim removed 8 bases at V and 6 bases at J, leaving 5 bases unmatched. The CDR3 has 13 amino acids.

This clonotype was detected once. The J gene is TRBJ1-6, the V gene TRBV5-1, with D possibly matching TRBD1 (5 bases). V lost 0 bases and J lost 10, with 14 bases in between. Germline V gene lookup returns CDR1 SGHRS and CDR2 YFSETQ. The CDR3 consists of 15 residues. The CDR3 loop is CASSLEQGKNSPLHF. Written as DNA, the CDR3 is TGCGCCAGCAGCTTGGAGCAGGGCAAGAACTCACCCCTCCACTTT.

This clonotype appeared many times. DNA of the CDR3: TGTGCCAGCAGTTACTCGGAAGTCTTAGGGGAGCTGTTTTTT. Amino acid sequence: CASSYSEVLGELFF. The rearrangement joins TRBV6-5 to TRBJ2-2; D is unresolved. This CDR3 spans 14 amino acids. Trimming cost V 0 bases and J 8 bases, with 10 bases left between them. The germline CDR1 and CDR2 sequences are MNHEY and SVGAGI.

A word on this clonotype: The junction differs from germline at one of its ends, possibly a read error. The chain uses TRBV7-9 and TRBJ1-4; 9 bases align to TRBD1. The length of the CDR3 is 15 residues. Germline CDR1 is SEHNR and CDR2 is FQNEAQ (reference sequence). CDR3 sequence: CASILVGQGDEKLFF. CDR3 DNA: TGTGCCAGCATCTTAGTGGGACAGGGAGATGAAAAACTGTTTTTT.

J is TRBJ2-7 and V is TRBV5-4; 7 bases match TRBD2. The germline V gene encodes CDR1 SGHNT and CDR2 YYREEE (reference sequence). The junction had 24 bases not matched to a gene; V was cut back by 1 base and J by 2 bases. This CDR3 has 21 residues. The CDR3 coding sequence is TGTGCCAGCAGCTTGTATCCCTTTTTGAGGGCTAGCGGTGCCAATACCTACGAGCAGTACTTC. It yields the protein CASSLYPFLRASGANTYEQYF.

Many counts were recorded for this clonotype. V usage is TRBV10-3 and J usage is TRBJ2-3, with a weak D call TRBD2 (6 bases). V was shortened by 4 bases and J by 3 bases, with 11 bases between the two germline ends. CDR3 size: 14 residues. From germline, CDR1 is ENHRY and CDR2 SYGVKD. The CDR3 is CAISVGGTTDTQYF. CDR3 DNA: TGTGCCATCAGTGTAGGAGGGACGACAGATACGCAGTATTTT.

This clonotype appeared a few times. The CDR3 loop reads CASSLSRSEQFF. The CDR3 nucleotides read TGTGCCAGCAGCTTAAGTAGAAGCGAACAGTTCTTC. The chain carries TRBV7-2 and TRBJ2-1; no definite D call. With 2 bases removed from V and 13 bases from J, the gap between germline ends came to 12 bases. CDR1 and CDR2 from the germline V gene are SGHTA and FQGNSA. CDR3 length: 12 amino acids.

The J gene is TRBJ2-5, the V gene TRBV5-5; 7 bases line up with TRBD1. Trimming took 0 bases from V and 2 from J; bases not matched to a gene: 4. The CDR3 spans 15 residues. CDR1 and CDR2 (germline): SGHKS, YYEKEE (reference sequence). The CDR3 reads CASSLAGTVQETQYF. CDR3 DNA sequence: TGTGCCAGCAGCTTGGCGGGGACAGTTCAAGAGACCCAGTACTTC.

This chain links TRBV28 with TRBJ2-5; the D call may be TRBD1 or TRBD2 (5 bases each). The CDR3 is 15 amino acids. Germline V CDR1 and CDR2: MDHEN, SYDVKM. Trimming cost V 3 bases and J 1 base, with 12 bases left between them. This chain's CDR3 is CASSFDRDGQETQYF. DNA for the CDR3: TGTGCCAGCAGTTTTGACCGGGACGGCCAAGAGACCCAGTACTTC.

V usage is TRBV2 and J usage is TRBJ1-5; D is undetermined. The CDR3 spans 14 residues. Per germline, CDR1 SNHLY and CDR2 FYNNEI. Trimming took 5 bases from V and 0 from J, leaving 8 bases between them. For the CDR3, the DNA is TGTGCCAGCAGTAGCAGGTATAGCAATCAGCCCCAGCATTTT. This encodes CASSSRYSNQPQHF.

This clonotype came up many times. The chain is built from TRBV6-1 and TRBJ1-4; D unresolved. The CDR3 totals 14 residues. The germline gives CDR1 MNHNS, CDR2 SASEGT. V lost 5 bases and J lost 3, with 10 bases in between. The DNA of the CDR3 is TGTGCCAGCAGTAGGGCAGCACCTAATGAAAAACTGTTTTTT. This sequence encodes CASSRAAPNEKLFF.

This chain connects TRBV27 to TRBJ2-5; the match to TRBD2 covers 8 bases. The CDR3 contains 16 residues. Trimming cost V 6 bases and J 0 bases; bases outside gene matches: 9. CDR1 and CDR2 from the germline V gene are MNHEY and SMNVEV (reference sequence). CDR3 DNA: TGTGCCAGCAGCCTCCGGGGCGGGGGGTACCAAGAGACCCAGTACTTC. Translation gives CASSLRGGGYQETQYF.

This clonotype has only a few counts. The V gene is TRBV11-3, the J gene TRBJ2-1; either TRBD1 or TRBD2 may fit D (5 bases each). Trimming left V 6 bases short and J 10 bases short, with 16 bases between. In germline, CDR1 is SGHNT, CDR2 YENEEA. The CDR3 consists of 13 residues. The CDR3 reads CASSQSPGTEQFF. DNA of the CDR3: TGTGCCAGCAGTCAGAGTCCCGGGACGGAGCAGTTCTTC.

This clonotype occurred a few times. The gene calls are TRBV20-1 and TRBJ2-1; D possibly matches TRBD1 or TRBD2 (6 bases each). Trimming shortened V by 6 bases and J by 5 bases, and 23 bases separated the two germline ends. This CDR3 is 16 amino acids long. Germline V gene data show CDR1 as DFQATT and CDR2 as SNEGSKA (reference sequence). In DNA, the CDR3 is TGCAGTGCCAACATCCCCGTGTGGGGGGCGAACAATGAGCAGTTCTTC. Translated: CSANIPVWGANNEQFF.

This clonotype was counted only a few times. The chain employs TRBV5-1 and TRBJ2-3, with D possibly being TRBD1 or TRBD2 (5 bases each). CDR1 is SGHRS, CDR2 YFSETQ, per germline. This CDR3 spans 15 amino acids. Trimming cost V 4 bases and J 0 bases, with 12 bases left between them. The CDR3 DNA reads TGCGCCAGCAGCGAGGGACGCCCGAGCACAGATACGCAGTATTTT. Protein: CASSEGRPSTDTQYF.

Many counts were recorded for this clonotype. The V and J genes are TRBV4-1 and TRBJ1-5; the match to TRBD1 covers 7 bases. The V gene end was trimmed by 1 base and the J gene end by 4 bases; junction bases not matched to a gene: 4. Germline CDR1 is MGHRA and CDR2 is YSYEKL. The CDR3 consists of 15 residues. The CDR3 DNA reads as TGCGCCAGCAGCCAAGTCAGGGGGGGAAATCAGCCCCAGCATTTT. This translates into CASSQVRGGNQPQHF.

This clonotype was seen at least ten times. The CDR3 DNA is TGCAGTGCTTTGGGGCCTTACGACGAGCAGTACTTC. Amino acid sequence: CSALGPYDEQYF. The genes are TRBV20-1 and TRBJ2-7, with D perhaps matching TRBD1 (5 bases). V shed 5 bases and J shed 5 bases, with 13 bases lying between them. CDR1 is DFQATT and CDR2 is SNEGSKA in the germline V gene (reference sequence). This CDR3 is built from 12 residues.

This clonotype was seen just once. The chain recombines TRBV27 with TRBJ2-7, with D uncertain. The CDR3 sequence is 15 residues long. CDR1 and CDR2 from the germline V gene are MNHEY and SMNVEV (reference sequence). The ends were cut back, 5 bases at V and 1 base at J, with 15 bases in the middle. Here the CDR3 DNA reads TGTGCCAGCAGTCCCGGTTCTGGCAGGTCCTACGAGCAGTACTTC. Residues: CASSPGSGRSYEQYF.

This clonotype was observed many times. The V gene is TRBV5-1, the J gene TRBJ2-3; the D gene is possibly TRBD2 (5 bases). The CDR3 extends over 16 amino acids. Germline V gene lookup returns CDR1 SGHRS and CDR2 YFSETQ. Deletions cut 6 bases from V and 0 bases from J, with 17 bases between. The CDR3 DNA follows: TGCGCCAGCAAACCCTTGTCCCTAGCAAGCACAGATACGCAGTATTTT. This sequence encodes CASKPLSLASTDTQYF.

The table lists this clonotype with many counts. This CDR3 reads CATSDPHRGQSTDTQYF. CDR3 DNA sequence: TGTGCCACCAGTGATCCGCACAGGGGGCAATCCACAGATACGCAGTATTTT. J is TRBJ2-3 and V is TRBV24-1, with 9 positions matching TRBD1. Looked up from germline, CDR1 is KGHDR and CDR2 is SFDVKD. This CDR3 spans 17 amino acids. V gave up 3 bases and J gave up 2 bases; unmatched junction bases: 8.

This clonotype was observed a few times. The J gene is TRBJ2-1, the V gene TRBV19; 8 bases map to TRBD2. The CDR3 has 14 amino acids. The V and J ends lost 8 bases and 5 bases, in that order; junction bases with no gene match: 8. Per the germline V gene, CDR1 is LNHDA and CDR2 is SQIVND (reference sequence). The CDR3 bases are TGTGCCAGTGGAAGCGGGAGACAGGACAATGAGCAGTTCTTC. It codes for CASGSGRQDNEQFF.

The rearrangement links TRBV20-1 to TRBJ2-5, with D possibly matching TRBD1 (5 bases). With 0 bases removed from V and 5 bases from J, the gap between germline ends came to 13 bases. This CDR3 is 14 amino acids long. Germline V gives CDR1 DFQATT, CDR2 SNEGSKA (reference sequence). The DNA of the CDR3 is TGCAGTGCTAGAGAAGGGGCCCGGCAGGAGACCCAGTACTTC. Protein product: CSAREGARQETQYF.

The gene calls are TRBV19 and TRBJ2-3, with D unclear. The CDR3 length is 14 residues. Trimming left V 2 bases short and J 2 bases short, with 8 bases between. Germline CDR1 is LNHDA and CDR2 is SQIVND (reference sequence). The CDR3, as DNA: TGTGCCAGTAGTATAAGCGCATACACAGATACGCAGTATTTT. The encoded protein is CASSISAYTDTQYF.

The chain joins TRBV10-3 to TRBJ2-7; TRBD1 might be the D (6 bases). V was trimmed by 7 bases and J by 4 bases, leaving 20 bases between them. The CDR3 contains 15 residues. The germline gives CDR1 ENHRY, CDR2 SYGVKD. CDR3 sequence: CAIKYRQERGYEQYF. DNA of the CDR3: TGTGCCATCAAATACAGACAGGAGAGGGGGTACGAGCAGTACTTC.

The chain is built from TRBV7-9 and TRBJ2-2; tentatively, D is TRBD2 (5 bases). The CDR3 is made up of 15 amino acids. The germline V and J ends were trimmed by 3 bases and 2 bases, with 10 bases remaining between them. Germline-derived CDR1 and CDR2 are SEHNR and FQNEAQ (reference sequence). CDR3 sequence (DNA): TGTGCCAGCAGCTTTTGGACTTTTAACACCGGGGAGCTGTTTTTT. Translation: CASSFWTFNTGELFF.

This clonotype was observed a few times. CDR3 region: CSAREGYSYNSPLHF. DNA of the CDR3: TGCAGTGCTAGAGAAGGCTACTCCTATAATTCACCCCTCCACTTT. This rearrangement joins TRBV20-1 to TRBJ1-6; the D is unclear. In germline, CDR1 is DFQATT, CDR2 SNEGSKA (reference sequence). The CDR3 length is 15 residues. With 0 bases removed from V and 0 bases from J, the gap between germline ends came to 6 bases.

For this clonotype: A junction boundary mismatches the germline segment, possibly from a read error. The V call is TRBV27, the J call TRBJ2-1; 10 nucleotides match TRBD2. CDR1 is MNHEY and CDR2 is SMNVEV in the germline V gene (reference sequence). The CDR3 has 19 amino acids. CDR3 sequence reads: CASSLRLAGGSSSYSEQFF. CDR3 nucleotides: TGTGCCAGCAGTTTAAGGTTAGCGGGGGGCTCAAGCTCCTACAGTGAGCAGTTCTTC.

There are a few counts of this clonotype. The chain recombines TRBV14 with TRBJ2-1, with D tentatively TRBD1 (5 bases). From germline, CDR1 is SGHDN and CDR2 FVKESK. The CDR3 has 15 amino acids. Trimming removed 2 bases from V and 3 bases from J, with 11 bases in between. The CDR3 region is CASSQLGAFYNEQFF. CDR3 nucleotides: TGTGCCAGCAGCCAACTTGGGGCGTTCTACAATGAGCAGTTCTTC.

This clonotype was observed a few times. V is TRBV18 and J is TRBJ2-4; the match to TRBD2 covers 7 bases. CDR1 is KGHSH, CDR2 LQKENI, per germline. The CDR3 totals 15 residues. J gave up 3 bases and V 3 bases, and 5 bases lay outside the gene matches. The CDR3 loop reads CASSPGVAGKNIQYF. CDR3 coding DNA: TGTGCCAGCTCACCGGGTGTAGCGGGCAAAAACATTCAGTACTTC.

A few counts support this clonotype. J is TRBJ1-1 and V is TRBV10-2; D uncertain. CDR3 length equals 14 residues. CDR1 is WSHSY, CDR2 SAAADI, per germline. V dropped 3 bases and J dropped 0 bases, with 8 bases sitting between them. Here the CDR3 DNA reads TGCGCCAGCAGTGATCACCCAATGAACACTGAAGCTTTCTTT. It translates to CASSDHPMNTEAFF.